A single T cell receptor (beta chain) is shown here with its context. Its specific antigen is unknown. No much larger clone is present one base from it, and per-base qualities are unavailable. This record belongs to a study of shared clonotypes between healthy human individuals (dated by TCRdb to 2020 to 2021). Regarding the study in general: A few men and a couple of women, aged 18 to 49 years, made up the cohort. For each donor, CD4 naive and CD4 memory were each run on three plates, CD8 naive on two plates, and CD8 memory on one plate. Libraries were prepared and TCR repertoires were sequenced by different laboratories using diverse techniques, in order to increase sequencing depth and limit assay-specific biases. The study deeply sequenced blood TCR repertoires of several healthy adults to estimate repertoire size and the extent of clonotype sharing between individuals. Each donor's leukapheresis produced roughly between about 0.8 and 10 billion PBMCs. The study at large found these results: About 5% of naive CD4, 3.5% of naive CD8, roughly 2.4% of memory CD4, and around 0.4% of memory CD8 clonotypes were shared across four donors. Even with the large sequencing depth, rarefaction of the sorted-subset datasets indicated that sequencing was incomplete. Because the study included a small number of donors, the genetic and exposure-history diversity represented was limited. Based on pairwise subsampling, the degree of clonotype sharing among donors was expected to be affected by sequencing depth. Estimated clonotype richness was generally larger for naive than for memory subsets. Clonotypes shared by all four sorted-subset donors showed higher generation probabilities than non-shared clonotypes. Sampling was restricted to blood, and TCR repertoires in tissue are likely to differ from TCR repertoires in blood.

V is clipped by 1 base and J by 0 bases, and the sequence between their germline boundaries is 5 bases long. CDR1 is given as SGHNT and CDR2 as YYREEE, both from the germline V gene (reference sequence). The CDR3 holds 13 amino acids from the cysteine to the phenylalanine. Only the CDR3 portion is preserved as DNA: 39 bases, with reading frame beginning at the first base. TCR CDR3 regions were amplified from genomic DNA by multiplex PCR using the deep immunoSEQ assay. Extracted genomic DNA from each cell subset was distributed evenly across all wells of several immunoSEQ 96-well plates, and each plate was treated as a replicate. For sorted subsets, each replicate PCR was loaded with roughly 200 ng genomic DNA, equivalent to 30,000 or so T cell genomes. The purified libraries were quantified using a Qubit 3.0 fluorometer, sized with a Bioanalyzer 2100, and then quantified again using the KAPA Library Quantification kit. Every immunoSEQ 96-well plate was sequenced on a dedicated single-read 150-cycle Illumina NextSeq 550 flow cell. Per the authors' processing: Because the immunoSEQ output included only junctional sequences and no quality scores, the filtering could not be the same as the filtering used for full-length reads. To assign V/J genes and CDR3, sequences were annotated against IMGT germline references using PyIR, a Python wrapper for IgBLAST v1.9. Reads with weak V/J assignments (E-value above 1e-6), missing CDR3, stop codons, out-of-frame junctions, or ambiguous translated residues were removed. V3J clonotypes were defined by identical inferred V gene, J gene, and CDR3 amino acid sequence. The percentage overlap between two repertoires was calculated by dividing the number of shared unique clonotypes by the size of the smaller repertoire. Three approaches were used to assess repertoire richness: RTK rarefaction, the Chao1 estimator, and Recon v2.1 estimates of unobserved clonotypes. OLGA was used to compute generation probabilities for all TCRbeta clonotypes that the gDNA method yielded from a few donors. TCRdb carries this immuneACCESS record with in-frame sequences only. Its versions omit some clonotypes, under half of them owing to an unresolved V gene in the studies checked, with the rest unexplained. D and trimming come from the DNA, and the V and J calls and clone size come from that table. This sample is represented by hundreds of thousands of clones; about three quarters of them were singletons. The top ten hold 1.8% of the sample.

The donors were healthy, HIV-negative adults with no recently reported acute infections or vaccinations. Every donor was a Caucasian adult residing in Nashville, Tennessee, USA. CD4+ T cells were enriched through magnetic negative selection, after which naive cells were positively selected on CD45RA and the remaining negative fraction served as the memory subset. Blood was collected by leukapheresis, and PBMCs were isolated by Ficoll-Histopaque density gradient centrifugation and then cryopreserved in liquid nitrogen vapor phase. Analytical flow cytometry was used to check the purity and quantity of each magnetically sorted T cell population. Each sorted fraction had its genomic DNA isolated and then quantified by UV absorbance on a Nanodrop 2000c.

The clonotype was recovered from a woman aged 30 to 39 in good health. The source material was memory CD4+ T cells sorted from blood. This sample's cell subset or site label indicates: CD45RA-negative fraction. The receptor chain draws on TRBV5-4 and TRBJ2-7; there is no confident call for the D gene. The DNA reads TGTGCCAGCAGCTTGTCGAGCTCCTACGAGCAGTACTTC. Protein translation: CASSLSSSYEQYF.